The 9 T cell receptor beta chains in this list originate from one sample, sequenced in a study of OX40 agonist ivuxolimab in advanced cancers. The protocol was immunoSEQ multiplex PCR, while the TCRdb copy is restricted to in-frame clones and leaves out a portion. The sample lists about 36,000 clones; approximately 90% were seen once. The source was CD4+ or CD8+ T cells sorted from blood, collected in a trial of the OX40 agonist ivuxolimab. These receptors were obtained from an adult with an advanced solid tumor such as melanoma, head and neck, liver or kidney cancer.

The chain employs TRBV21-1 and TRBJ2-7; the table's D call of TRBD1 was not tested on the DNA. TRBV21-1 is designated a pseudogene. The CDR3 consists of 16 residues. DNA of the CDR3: TGTGCCAGCAGCATTTCTGGGGCCCAACCCTCCTACGAGCAGTACTTC. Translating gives CASSISGAQPSYEQYF.

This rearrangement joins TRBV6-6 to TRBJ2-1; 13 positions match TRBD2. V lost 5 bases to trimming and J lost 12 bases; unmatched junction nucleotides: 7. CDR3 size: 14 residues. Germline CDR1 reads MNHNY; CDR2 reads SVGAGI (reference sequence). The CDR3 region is CASSRLAGGGVQFF. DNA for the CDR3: TGTGCCAGCAGTCGACTAGCGGGAGGAGGGGTGCAGTTCTTC.

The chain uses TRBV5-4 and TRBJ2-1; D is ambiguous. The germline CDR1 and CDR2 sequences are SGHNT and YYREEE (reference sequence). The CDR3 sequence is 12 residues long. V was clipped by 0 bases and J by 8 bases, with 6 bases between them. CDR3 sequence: CASSLVTDEQFF. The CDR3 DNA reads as TGTGCCAGCAGCTTGGTCACCGATGAGCAGTTCTTC.

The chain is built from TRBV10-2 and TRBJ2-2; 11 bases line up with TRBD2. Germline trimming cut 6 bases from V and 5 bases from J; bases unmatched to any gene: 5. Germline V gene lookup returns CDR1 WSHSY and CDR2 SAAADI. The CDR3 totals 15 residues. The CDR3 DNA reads TGCGCCAGCAGGCCACTAGCGGGAGATACCGGGGAGCTGTTTTTT. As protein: CASRPLAGDTGELFF.

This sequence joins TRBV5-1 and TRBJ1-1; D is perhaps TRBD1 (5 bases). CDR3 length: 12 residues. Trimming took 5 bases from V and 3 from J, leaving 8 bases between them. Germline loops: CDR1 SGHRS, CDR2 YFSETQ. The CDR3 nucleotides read TGCGCCAGCAGGGGGCGAGACACTGAAGCTTTCTTT. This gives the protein CASRGRDTEAFF.

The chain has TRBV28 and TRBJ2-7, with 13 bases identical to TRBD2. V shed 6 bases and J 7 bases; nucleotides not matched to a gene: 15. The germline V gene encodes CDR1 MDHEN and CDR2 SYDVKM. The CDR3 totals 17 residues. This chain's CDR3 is CASRLTTSGRARVEQYF. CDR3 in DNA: TGTGCCAGCAGACTGACAACTAGCGGGAGGGCCCGGGTAGAGCAGTACTTC.

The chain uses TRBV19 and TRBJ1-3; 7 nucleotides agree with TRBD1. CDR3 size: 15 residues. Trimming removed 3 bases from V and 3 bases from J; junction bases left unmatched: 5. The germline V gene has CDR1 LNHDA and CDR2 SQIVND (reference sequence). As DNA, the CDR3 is TGTGCCAGTAGTATCGGGACAGAAGGTGGAAACACCATATATTTT. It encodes CASSIGTEGGNTIYF.

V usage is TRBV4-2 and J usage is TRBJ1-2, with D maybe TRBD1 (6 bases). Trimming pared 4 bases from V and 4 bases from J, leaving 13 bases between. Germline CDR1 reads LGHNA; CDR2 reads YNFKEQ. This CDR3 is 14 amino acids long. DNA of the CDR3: TGTGCCAGCAGCCCGAGGGGGGGGTTCTATGGCTACACCTTC. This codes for CASSPRGGFYGYTF.

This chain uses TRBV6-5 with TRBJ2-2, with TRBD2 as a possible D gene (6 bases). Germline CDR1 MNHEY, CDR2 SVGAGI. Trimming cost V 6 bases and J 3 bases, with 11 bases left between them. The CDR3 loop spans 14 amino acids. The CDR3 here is CASRRLGYTGELFF. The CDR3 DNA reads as TGTGCCAGCAGGCGACTAGGGTACACCGGGGAGCTGTTTTTT.